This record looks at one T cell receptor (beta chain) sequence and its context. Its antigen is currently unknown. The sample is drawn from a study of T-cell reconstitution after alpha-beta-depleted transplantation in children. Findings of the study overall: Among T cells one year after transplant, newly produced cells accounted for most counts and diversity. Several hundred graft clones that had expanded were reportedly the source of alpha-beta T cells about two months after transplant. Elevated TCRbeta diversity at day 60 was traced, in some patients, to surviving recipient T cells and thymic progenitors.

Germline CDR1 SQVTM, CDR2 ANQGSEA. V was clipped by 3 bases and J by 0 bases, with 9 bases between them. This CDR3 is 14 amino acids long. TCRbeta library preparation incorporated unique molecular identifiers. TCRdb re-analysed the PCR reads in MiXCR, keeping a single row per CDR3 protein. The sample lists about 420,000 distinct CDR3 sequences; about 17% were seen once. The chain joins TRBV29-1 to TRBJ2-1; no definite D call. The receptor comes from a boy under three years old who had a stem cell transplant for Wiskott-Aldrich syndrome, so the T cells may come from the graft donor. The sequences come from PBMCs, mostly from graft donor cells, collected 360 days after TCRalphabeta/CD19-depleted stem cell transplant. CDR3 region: CSVDVLTSYNEQFF. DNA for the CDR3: TGCAGCGTTGATGTCCTAACCTCCTACAATGAGCAGTTCTTC.